Sequencing of this TCR beta chain was carried out in a study of cytomegalovirus exposure and HLA in healthy donors. Study outcomes and limitations: In vitro testing confirmed a few CMV-associated chains as specific for CMV antigens. Researchers catalogued approximately 170 TCR beta chains as cytomegalovirus-associated. Subsequent analysis of the approximately 110 validation repertoires found a tendency for first-cohort TCR clusters to co-occur.

Trimming pared 3 bases from V and 4 bases from J, leaving 6 bases between. There are 12 residues in the CDR3. Germline CDR1 and CDR2: MDHEN and SYDVKM. For this clone: Its matching antigen is unknown.

Measured with immunoSEQ multiplex PCR; TCRdb has only the in-frame clones, and not every one. The sample gives about 78,000 clones, around 96% of which show up once; around 1.6% is in the top ten. J is TRBJ1-2 and V is TRBV28, with no clear D. This TCR came from a man aged 18 to 29 in good health and CMV-seropositive. Sequencing was performed on PBMCs. The CDR3 is CASSFGSYGYTF. The CDR3 coding sequence is TGTGCCAGCAGTTTCGGGAGCTATGGCTACACCTTC.